A selection of T cell receptor beta chains follows, all from one sample in a study of T-cell memory formation after mild COVID-19. Using its own MiXCR run on the 5' RACE reads, TCRdb lists one record per CDR3 protein. Of hundreds of thousands of distinct CDR3 sequences in the sample, less than 25% are singletons; the top ten hold roughly 9.1%. Sequenced sample: PBMCs or a T cell subset sorted from them (not recorded which). These receptors originate from an adult woman who had mild COVID-19 (a few samples of this study predate the infection). Cell type and time point are not known. Each CDR3 is given with its conserved first and last residue. The order of the fields is V gene, J gene, clone size, D gene, CDR3 DNA, CDR3 protein. The D gene is left open where the match is weak. Clone size is not always given. Where it is, it says once, few, many or a class for expanded clones.

>TRBV5-1|TRBJ2-1|many|TRBD1
TGCGCCAGCAGCTTATCACCCGGGACAGGGGGCTACAATGAGCAGTTCTTC
CASSLSPGTGGYNEQFF
>TRBV5-6|TRBJ2-1|-|-
TGTGCCAGCAGCCGAAGACCCAGGCAGCCCTACAATGAGCAGTTCTTC
CASSRRPRQPYNEQFF
>TRBV7-6|TRBJ1-1|few|-
TGTGCCAGCAGGACGCCGGGGGAGAACACTGAAGCTTTCTTT
CASRTPGENTEAFF
>TRBV7-2|TRBJ2-2|few|-
TGTGCCAGCAGCTTTCGGCGACAGGAGTACACCGGGGAGCTGTTTTTT
CASSFRRQEYTGELFF
>TRBV7-3|TRBJ2-1|-|-
TGTGCCAGCAGCTTAGGAGGGACTCATTACAATGAGCAGTTCTTC
CASSLGGTHYNEQFF
>TRBV5-5|TRBJ2-3|-|TRBD1
TGTGCCAGCAGCACGAAGGACAGGGGGTCAGATACGCAGTATTTT
CASSTKDRGSDTQYF
>TRBV6-5|TRBJ2-1|few|-
TGTGCCAGCAGTTACACTGGGACTCCCAGGAATGAGCAGTTCTTC
CASSYTGTPRNEQFF
>TRBV7-9|TRBJ1-1|-|-
TGTGCCAGCAGCTTTGGAACAGGGAGTGAAGCTTTCTTT
CASSFGTGSEAFF
>TRBV12-5|TRBJ1-1|many|-
TGTGCTAGTGGTGAGAACACTGAAGCTTTCTTT
CASGENTEAFF
>TRBV5-1|TRBJ2-1|-|-
TGCGCCAGCAGCTTGGGGTACGGGGCCCGGTACAATGAGCAGTTCTTC
CASSLGYGARYNEQFF
>TRBV19|TRBJ1-1|few|-
TGTGCCAGTAGTATAGAAGGGGCAGGGGAAGCTTTCTTT
CASSIEGAGEAFF
>TRBV19|TRBJ2-3|-|TRBD2
TGTGCCAGTAGTATAGGACGGGGGGGACCGTATTTT
CASSIGRGGPYF
>TRBV5-6|TRBJ1-2|-|-
TGTGCCAGCAGCTTGGCCAATGGCTACACCTTC
CASSLANGYTF
>TRBV7-6|TRBJ2-7|few|TRBD1
TGTGCCAGCAGCTTAAAGCCGGGACAGGACTACGAGCAGTACTTC
CASSLKPGQDYEQYF
>TRBV27|TRBJ2-3|-|-
TGTGCCAGCAGTTCCCTCCTCAGGTTTGCTAGCACAGATACGCAGTATTTT
CASSSLLRFASTDTQYF
>TRBV5-1|TRBJ2-3|-|TRBD2
TGCGCCAGCAGCTTTGCGGGAGCGCGAGGGGCAGATACGCAGTATTTT
CASSFAGARGADTQYF
>TRBV7-9|TRBJ2-7|few|TRBD2
TGTGCCAGCAGCCCCTTACGGGAGGTCGACGAGCAGTACTTC
CASSPLREVDEQYF